A few counts support the clone carrying this TCR beta chain. Its antigen is currently unknown. All gene names here are mouse names. The CDR3 extends 1 residue past the end of the read, so its final part is completed from the germline J gene. This sample was taken from a study of tissue T cells after allogeneic stem cell transplantation. V shed 5 bases and J 1 base; nucleotides not matched to a gene: 2. The CDR3 has 15 amino acids. Germline V CDR1 and CDR2: SNHLY, FYNGKV (reference sequence). TCRbeta CDR3 was sequenced at survey depth with template counts. The table came from immunoSEQ multiplex PCR; TCRdb's copy has only in-frame clones and leaves some out. The table shows over 7,000 clones, with over 30% occurring only once. The time point: mouse harvest day 14 after allogeneic transplant. Mouse grafts combined 10^7 T-cell-depleted bone marrow cells with 10^6 splenic CD5+ T cells. Study observations and caveats: Few T cell clones were shared across patients, but motif clusters showed tissue-specific shared signatures. Blood and spleen captured only part of the tissue TCR repertoire. Within patients, tissue anatomy strongly shaped TCR repertoire composition.

The specimen sequenced was skin. This TCR derives from a female BALB/c mouse given C57BL/6 T cells with graft-versus-host disease after an allogeneic hematopoietic cell transplant. The chain is built from TRBV3 and TRBJ2-1; TRBD2 agrees at 10 bases. The CDR3 region is CASSPTGGNYAEQFF. The CDR3 DNA, read in part, is TGTGCCAGCAGCCCGACTGGGGGGAACTATGCTGAGCAGTTC.